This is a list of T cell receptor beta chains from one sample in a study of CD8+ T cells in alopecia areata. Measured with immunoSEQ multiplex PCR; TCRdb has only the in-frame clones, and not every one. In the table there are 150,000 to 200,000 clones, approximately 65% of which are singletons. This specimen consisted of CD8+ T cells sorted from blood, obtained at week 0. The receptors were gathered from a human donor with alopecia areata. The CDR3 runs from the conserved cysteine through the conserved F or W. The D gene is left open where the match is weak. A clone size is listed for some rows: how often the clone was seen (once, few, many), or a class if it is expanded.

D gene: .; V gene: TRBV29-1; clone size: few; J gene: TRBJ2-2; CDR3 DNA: TGCAGCGTTACTGAGAGGAACACCGGGGAGCTGTTTTTT; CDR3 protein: CSVTERNTGELFF
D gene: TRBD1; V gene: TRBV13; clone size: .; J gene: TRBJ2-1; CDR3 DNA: TGTGCCAGCAGCCAAGGACAGGGTGCCCTATACGGGCAGTTCTTC; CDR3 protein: CASSQGQGALYGQFF
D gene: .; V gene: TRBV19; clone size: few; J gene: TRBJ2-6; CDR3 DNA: TGTGCCAGTAGTATCCAGGGGACTGGGGCCAACGTCCTGACTTTC; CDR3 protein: CASSIQGTGANVLTF
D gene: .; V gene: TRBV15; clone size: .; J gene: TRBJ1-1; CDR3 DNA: TGTGCCACCAGCAGAGATCGAAACACTGAAGCTTTCTTT; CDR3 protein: CATSRDRNTEAFF
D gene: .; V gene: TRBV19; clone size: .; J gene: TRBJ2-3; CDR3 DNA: TGTGCCAGTGGGCAGCTAAGCACAGATACGCAGTATTTT; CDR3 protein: CASGQLSTDTQYF
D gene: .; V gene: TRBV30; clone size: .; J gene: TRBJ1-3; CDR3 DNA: TGTGCCTGGACCCGCTCGGGGCTGAGCTCTGGAAACACCATATATTTT; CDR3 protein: CAWTRSGLSSGNTIYF
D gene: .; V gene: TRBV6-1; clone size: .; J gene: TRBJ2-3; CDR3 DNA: TGTGCCAGCAGTGAGGGCAGGGGGGCCACAGATACGCAGTATTTT; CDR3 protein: CASSEGRGATDTQYF
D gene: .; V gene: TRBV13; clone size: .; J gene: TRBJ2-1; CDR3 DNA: TGTGCCAGCAGTCAGGGGCGGAATGAGCAGTTCTTC; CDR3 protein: CASSQGRNEQFF
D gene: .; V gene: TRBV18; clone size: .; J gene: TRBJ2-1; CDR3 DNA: TGTGCCAGCTCACCAACGGATCTCCCCTACAATGAGCAGTTCTTC; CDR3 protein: CASSPTDLPYNEQFF
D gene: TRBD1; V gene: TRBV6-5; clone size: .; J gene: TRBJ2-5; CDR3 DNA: TGTGCCAGCAGCTCCGTGACAGGGGATAAAGAGACCCAGTACTTC; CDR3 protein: CASSSVTGDKETQYF
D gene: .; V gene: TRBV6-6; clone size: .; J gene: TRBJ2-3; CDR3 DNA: TGTGCCAGCAGCCGTAGACATGGGGGAAACACAGATACGCAGTATTTT; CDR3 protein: CASSRRHGGNTDTQYF
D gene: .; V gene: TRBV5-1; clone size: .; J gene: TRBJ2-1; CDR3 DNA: TGCGCCAGCAGCTTGGTAGGGCTCAATGAGCAGTTCTTC; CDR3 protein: CASSLVGLNEQFF
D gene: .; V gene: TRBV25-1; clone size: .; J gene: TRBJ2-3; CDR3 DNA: TGTGCCAGCAGTGAATATCAGGGTGAATACACAGATACGCAGTATTTT; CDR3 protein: CASSEYQGEYTDTQYF
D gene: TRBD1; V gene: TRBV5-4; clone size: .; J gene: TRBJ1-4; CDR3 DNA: TGTGCCAGCAGCTTGAAGGGGACAGGCGAAAAACTGTTTTTT; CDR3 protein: CASSLKGTGEKLFF
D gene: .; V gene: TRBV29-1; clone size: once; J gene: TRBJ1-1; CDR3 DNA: TGCAGCGTTCAGGGAGCTTTCTTT; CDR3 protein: CSVQGAFF
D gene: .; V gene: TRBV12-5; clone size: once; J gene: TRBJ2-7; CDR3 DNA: TGTGCTAGTGGTTTGCCTTCAGCCTACGAGCAGTACTTC; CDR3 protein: CASGLPSAYEQYF
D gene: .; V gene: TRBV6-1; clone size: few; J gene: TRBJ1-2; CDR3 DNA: TGTGCCAGCAGGGAACTTTTCAGGGAGCCTTCCTTACCTCGTCACTATGGCTACACCTTC; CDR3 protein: CASRELFREPSLPRHYGYTF
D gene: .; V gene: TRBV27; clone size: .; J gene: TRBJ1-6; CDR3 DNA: TGTGCCAGCAGTTGGATTTTTTATAATTCACCCCTCCACTTT; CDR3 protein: CASSWIFYNSPLHF
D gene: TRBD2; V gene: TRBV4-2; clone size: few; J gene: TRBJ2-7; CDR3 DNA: TGTGCCAGCAGCCAATTGACTAGCGGATACGAGCAGTACTTC; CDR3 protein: CASSQLTSGYEQYF
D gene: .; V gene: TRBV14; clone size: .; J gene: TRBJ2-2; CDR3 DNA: TGTGCCAGCAGCCAATCAGGCCGCAACACCGGGGAGCTGTTTTTT; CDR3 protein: CASSQSGRNTGELFF
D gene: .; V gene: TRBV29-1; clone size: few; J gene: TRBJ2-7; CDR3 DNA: TGCAGCGCCGGCAGGGGCTACGAGCAGTACTTC; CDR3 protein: CSAGRGYEQYF
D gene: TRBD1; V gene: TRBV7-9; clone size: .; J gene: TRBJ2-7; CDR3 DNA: TGTGCCAGCAGCCCCAGCGGACAGGGTGGGTCCTACGAGCAGTACTTC; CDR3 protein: CASSPSGQGGSYEQYF
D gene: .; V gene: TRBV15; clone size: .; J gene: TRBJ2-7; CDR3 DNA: TGTGCCACCAGCAGAGAAGGGGGGGACCCCTACGAGCAGTACTTC; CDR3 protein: CATSREGGDPYEQYF
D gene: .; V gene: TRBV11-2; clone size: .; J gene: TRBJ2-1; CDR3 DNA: TGTGCCAGCAGCTTAGTCAGCTACAATGAGCAGTTCTTC; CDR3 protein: CASSLVSYNEQFF
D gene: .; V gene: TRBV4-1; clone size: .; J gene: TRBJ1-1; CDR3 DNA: TGCGCCAGCAGCCCCCAGCAGGGGTCCACTGAAGCTTTCTTT; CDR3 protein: CASSPQQGSTEAFF
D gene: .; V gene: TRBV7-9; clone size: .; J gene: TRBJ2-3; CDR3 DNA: TGTGCCAGCAGCTTAATAGGGGTGGATACGCAGTATTTT; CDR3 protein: CASSLIGVDTQYF
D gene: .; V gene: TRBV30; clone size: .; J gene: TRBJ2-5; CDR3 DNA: TGTGCCTGGAGTGGCCTCCAAGAGACCCAGTACTTC; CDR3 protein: CAWSGLQETQYF
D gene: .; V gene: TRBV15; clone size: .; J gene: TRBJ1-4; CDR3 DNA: TGTGCCACCAGCGCAGACGATCGGTTTCGCGAAAAACTGTTTTTT; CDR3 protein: CATSADDRFREKLFF
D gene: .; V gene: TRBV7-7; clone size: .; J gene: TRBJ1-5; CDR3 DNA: TGTGCCAGCAGCTCCACTGACCTCCTTCCCAATAGCAATCAGCCCCAGCATTTT; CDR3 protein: CASSSTDLLPNSNQPQHF
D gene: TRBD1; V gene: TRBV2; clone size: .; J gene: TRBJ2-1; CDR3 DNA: TGTGCCAGCAGGAGGACAGGGCAGAATGAGCAGTTCTTC; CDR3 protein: CASRRTGQNEQFF
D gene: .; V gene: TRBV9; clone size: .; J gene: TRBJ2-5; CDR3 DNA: TGTGCCAGCAGCCTAGGCGGCAGCCAAGAGACCCAGTACTTC; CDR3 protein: CASSLGGSQETQYF